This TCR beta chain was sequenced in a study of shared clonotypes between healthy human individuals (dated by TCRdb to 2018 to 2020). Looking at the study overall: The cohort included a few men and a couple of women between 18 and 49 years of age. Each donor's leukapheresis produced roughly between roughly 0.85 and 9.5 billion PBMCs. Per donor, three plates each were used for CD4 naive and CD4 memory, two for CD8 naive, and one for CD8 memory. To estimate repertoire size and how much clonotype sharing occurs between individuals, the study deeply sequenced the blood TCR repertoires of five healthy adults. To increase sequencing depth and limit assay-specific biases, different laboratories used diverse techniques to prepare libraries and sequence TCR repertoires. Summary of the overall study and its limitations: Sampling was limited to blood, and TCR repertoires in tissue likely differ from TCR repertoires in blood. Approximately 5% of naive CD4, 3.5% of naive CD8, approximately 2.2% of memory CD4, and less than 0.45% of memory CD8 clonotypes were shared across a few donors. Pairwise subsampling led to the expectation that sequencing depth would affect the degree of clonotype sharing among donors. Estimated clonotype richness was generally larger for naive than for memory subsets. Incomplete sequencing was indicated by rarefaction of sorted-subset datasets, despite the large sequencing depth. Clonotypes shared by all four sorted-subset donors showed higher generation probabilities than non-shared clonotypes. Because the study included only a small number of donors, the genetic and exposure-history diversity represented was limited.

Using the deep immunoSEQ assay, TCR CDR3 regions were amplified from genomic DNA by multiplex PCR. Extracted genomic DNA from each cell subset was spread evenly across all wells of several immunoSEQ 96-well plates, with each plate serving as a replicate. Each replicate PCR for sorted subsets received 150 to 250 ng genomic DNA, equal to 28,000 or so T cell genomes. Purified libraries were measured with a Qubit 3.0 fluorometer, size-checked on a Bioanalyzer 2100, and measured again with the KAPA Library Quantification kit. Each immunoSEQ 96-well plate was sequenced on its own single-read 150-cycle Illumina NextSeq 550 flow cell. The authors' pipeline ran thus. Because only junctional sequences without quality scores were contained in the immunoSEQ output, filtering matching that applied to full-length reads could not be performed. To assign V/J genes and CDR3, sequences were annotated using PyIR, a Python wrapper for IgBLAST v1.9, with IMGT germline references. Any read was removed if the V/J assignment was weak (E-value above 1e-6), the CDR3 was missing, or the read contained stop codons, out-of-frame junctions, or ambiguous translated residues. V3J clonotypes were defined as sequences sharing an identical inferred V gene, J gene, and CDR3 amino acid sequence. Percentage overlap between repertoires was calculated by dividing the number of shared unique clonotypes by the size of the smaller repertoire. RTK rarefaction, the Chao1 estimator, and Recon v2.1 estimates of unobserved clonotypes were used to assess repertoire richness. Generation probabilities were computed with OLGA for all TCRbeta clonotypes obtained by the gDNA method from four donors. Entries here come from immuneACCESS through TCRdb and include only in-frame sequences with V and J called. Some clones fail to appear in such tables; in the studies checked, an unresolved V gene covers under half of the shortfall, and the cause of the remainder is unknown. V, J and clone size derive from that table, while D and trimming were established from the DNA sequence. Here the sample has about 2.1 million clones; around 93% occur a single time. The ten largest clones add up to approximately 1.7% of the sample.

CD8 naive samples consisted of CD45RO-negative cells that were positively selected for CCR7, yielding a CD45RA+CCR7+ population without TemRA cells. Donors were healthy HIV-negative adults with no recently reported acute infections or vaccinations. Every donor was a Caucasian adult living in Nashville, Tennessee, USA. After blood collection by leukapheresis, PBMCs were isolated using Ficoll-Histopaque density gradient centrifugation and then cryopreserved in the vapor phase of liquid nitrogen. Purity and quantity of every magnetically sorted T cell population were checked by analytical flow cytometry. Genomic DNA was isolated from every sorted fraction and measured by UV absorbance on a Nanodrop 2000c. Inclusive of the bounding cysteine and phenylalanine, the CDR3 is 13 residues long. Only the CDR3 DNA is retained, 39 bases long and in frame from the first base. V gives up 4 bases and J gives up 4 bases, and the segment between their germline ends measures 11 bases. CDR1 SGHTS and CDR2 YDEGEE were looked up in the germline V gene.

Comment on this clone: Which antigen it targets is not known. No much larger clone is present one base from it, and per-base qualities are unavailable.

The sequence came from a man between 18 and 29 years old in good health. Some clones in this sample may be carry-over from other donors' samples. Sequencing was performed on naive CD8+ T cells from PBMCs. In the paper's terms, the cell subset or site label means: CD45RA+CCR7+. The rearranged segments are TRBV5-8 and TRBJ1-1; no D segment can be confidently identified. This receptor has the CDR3 CASSHRVFTEAFF. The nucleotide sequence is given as TGTGCCAGCAGCCATAGGGTTTTCACTGAAGCTTTCTTT.